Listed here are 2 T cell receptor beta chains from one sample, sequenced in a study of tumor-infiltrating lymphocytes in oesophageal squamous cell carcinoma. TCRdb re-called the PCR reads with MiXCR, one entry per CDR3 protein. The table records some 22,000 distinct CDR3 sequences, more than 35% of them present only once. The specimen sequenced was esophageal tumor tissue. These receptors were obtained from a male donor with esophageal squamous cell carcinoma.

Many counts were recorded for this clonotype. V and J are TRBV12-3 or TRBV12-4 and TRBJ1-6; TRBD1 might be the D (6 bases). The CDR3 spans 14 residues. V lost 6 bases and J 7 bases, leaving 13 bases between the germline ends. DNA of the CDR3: TGTGCCAGCAGATACAGGGATCCAAATTCACCCCTCCACTTT. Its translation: CASRYRDPNSPLHF.

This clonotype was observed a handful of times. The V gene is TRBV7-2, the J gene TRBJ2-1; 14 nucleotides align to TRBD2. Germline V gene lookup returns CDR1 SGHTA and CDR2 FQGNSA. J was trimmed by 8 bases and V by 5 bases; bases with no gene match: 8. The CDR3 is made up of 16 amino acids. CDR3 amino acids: CASSRGTSGRVDEQFF. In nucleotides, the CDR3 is TGTGCCAGCAGCCGGGGGACTAGCGGGAGAGTAGATGAGCAGTTCTTC.